The 12 T cell receptor beta chains reported below all come from one sample, sequenced in a study of blood T cells in healthy people across ages. The use of a sample-barcoded 5' primer and a J-beta primer mix characterized a second PCR of roughly 6 to 12 cycles. TCRdb used MiXCR to reprocess the 5' RACE reads, holding one entry per CDR3 protein. The sample contains around 990,000 distinct CDR3 sequences, under 30% of which appear only once. Another study also made use of these data, one on T cells of mothers and their children.

Material for sequencing was blood. Receptors were obtained from a girl aged 2-10 years in good health.

This clonotype came up a few times. The rearrangement joins TRBV7-2 to TRBJ2-1; 7 bases are a match to TRBD2. The J segment lost 12 bases and the V segment lost 9 bases, leaving 8 bases of the junction unmatched. Per the germline V gene, CDR1 is SGHTA and CDR2 is FQGNSA. There are 11 residues in the CDR3. CDR3 in amino acids: CASQGGSRQFF. DNA for the CDR3: TGTGCCAGTCAGGGAGGGAGTCGGCAGTTCTTC.

This rearrangement joins TRBV12-3 or TRBV12-4 to TRBJ2-7; 8 nucleotides match TRBD2. V dropped 4 bases and J dropped 0; count of bases not matched to a gene: 14. This CDR3 is built from 18 residues. The CDR3 loop reads CASSSPVISSGYSYEQYF. The CDR3 DNA sequence: TGTGCCAGCAGTTCTCCGGTTATCTCTAGCGGGTACTCCTACGAGCAGTACTTC.

The chain couples TRBV5-1 to TRBJ2-5; D unclear. Trimming took 0 bases from V and 2 from J, leaving 8 bases between them. The germline V gene has CDR1 SGHRS and CDR2 YFSETQ. CDR3 length: 14 residues. The CDR3 sequence: CASSLAAEQETQYF. For the CDR3, the DNA is TGCGCCAGCAGCTTGGCGGCGGAACAAGAGACCCAGTACTTC.

Here the CDR3 DNA reads TGTGCCAGCAGCGCTCCGACCGTGGGGAACTATGGCTACACCTTC. Protein: CASSAPTVGNYGYTF. The chain recombines TRBV9 with TRBJ1-2; D uncertain. Germline V gene data show CDR1 as SGDLS and CDR2 as YYNGEE. Trimming removed 3 bases from V and 2 bases from J, with 14 bases in between. The CDR3 is 15 amino acids.

This clonotype has just a few counts. The gene calls are TRBV29-1 and TRBJ1-4, with D hard to call. There are 10 residues in the CDR3. V lost 4 bases to trimming and J lost 6 bases, with 3 bases between them. Germline V gene sequence: CDR1 SQVTM, CDR2 ANQGSEA. Here the CDR3 reads CSVVHEKLFF. DNA for the CDR3: TGCAGCGTTGTGCATGAAAAACTGTTTTTT.

The V and J genes are TRBV2 and TRBJ2-3, with a possible D match to TRBD2 (5 bases). The V gene's germline CDR1 is SNHLY and CDR2 FYNNEI. The V end was cut by 8 bases, the J end by 4 bases, with 19 bases between. This CDR3 has 15 residues. The CDR3 here is CASLYEGGSADTQYF. For the CDR3, the DNA is TGTGCCAGCCTGTACGAGGGCGGGTCGGCAGATACGCAGTATTTT.

V and J are TRBV20-1 and TRBJ1-2, with D uncertain. V lost 5 bases and J 4 bases, leaving 14 bases between the germline ends. Germline CDR1 and CDR2: DFQATT and SNEGSKA (reference sequence). This CDR3 has 13 residues. CDR3 residues: CSAPEKWSYGYTF. The CDR3 DNA sequence: TGCAGTGCTCCAGAGAAATGGAGCTATGGCTACACCTTC.

This clonotype was observed a handful of times. CDR3 amino acids: CASSREGLGIYGYTF. The CDR3 DNA is TGTGCCAGCAGCCGTGAGGGATTGGGAATCTATGGCTACACCTTC. The genes are TRBV3-1 and TRBJ1-2; D gene uncertain. Germline CDR1 LGHDT, CDR2 YNNKEL (reference sequence). V lost 4 bases, J lost 4 bases, and 16 bases lay in between. There are 15 residues in the CDR3.

On this clonotype: A read error may explain this, as a much larger clone is one base away. J is TRBJ2-1 and V is TRBV7-9; D not resolved. CDR1 is SEHNR, CDR2 FQNEAQ, per germline (reference sequence). V was pared by 1 base and J by 7 bases, with 5 bases between. The CDR3 is 12 amino acids. The CDR3 DNA follows: TGTGCCAGCAGCTTAGAGGTGAATGAGCAGTTCTTC. Amino acid sequence: CASSLEVNEQFF.

This clonotype was recorded only once. A read error may produce the germline difference seen at one junction end. The genes are TRBV7-3 and TRBJ2-3; 10 bases agree with TRBD1. The length of the CDR3 is 12 residues. CDR1 and CDR2 (germline): SGHTA, FQGTGA. CDR3 region: CAGSLGQGEEYF. CDR3 bases: TGTGCCGGCAGCTTAGGACAGGGGGAGGAGTATTTT. Using reference TRBV7-3 and TRBJ2-3 for the parts outside the CDR3, the full variable domain is GAGVSQTPSNKVTEKGKYVELRCDPISGHTALYWYRQSLGQGPEFLIYFQGTGAADDSGLPNDRFFAVRPEGSVSTLKIQRTERGDSAVYLCAGSLGQGEEYFGPGTRLTVL.

This clonotype occurred once. The genes are TRBV11-3 and TRBJ1-1; 9 positions match TRBD1. The CDR3 is made up of 14 amino acids. V shed 4 bases, J shed 7 bases, and the junction held 7 bases outside the gene matches. Germline assignment: CDR1 SGHNT and CDR2 YENEEA. The CDR3 DNA follows: TGTGCCAGCAGCTACCGGACAGGGGTGATTGAAGCTTTCTTT. It codes for CASSYRTGVIEAFF.

This clonotype showed up just a few times. Relative to the germline gene, one junction end is altered; a read error may explain this. The rearrangement links TRBV3-1 to TRBJ2-7, with TRBD1 matching 8 bases. Germline V lookup: CDR1 LGHDT, CDR2 YNNKEL (reference sequence). This CDR3 has 13 residues. In nucleotides, the CDR3 is TGTGCCAGCAGCCCGGATGACAGGGGAGCCGCACATTTC. This sequence encodes CASSPDDRGAAHF.